The TCR beta chain described here comes from a study of shared clonotypes between healthy human individuals. CDR3 length: 12 residues. From germline, CDR1 is SQVTM and CDR2 ANQGSEA. With 7 bases removed from V and 2 bases from J, the gap between germline ends came to 12 bases. CD8 cells regarded as naive lacked CD45RO, were positively chosen for CCR7, and omitted terminally differentiated effector memory CD45RA+ cells. On this clone itself: No antigen is known for it.

The genomic DNA of each subset was split evenly across several immunoSEQ plates. Authors' data handling: ImmunoSEQ sequences covered only the junction and lacked quality scores; filtering therefore differed. Clones were read by immunoSEQ multiplex PCR, and TCRdb kept only the in-frame ones, dropping some. For V, J and clone size, that table is used; D and trimming come from the DNA. Among hundreds of thousands of clones, nearly 98% were seen once, and the ten largest hold 0.3%. The study's findings and limits: Among the subsets, naive ones generally showed larger estimated richness than memory ones.

The specimen sequenced was naive CD8+ T cells sorted from blood. The gene calls are TRBV29-1 and TRBJ2-7; D may be TRBD1 or TRBD2 (5 bases each). The clonotype originates from a man under 40 in good health. The CDR3 sequence: CSARDQTYEQYF. DNA of the CDR3: TGCAGCGCCCGGGACCAGACCTACGAGCAGTACTTC.